The text below deals with one T cell receptor (beta chain). The data originate from a study of technical replicates of blood from a few donors. The data were produced by immunoSEQ multiplex PCR, yet TCRdb's version contains in-frame clones alone and is incomplete. The data show 55,000 to 75,000 clones, 85% to 95% seen once. The J segment lost 4 bases and the V segment lost 8 bases, leaving 1 base of the junction unmatched. Germline CDR1 MNHEY, CDR2 SVGAGI. CDR3 size: 11 residues. The specimen sequenced was T cells isolated from PBMCs. This sequence joins TRBV6-5 and TRBJ1-1; 7 bases line up with TRBD1. The receptor was isolated from a human donor in good health. The CDR3 sequence: CASRTGTEAFF. For the CDR3, the DNA is TGTGCCAGCCGGACAGGCACTGAAGCTTTCTTT.